A selection of T cell receptor beta chains follows, all from one sample in a study of T cells after yellow fever vaccination. One entry per CDR3 protein, called by TCRdb with MiXCR from the 5' RACE reads. The sample has hundreds of thousands of distinct CDR3 sequences; around an eighth are singletons. The material sequenced was PBMCs, taken on the day of the yellow fever booster vaccination. Source of these receptors: a man younger than 45 who received the YFV17D yellow fever vaccine. Both conserved end residues are part of each CDR3. The D gene is left open where the match is weak. Size is omitted from some rows. Given values are once, few, many or a class for expanded clones.

-,-,TRBJ2-1,TRBV11-2,15,TGTGCCAGCAGCTTAGATCCACTTTCCTACAATGAGCAGTTCTTC,CASSLDPLSYNEQFF
many,-,TRBJ2-1,TRBV14,13,TGTGCCAGCAGCCAAGTGGGGGTGGGTGAGCAGTTCTTC,CASSQVGVGEQFF
few,TRBD1,TRBJ1-1,TRBV5-1,17,TGCGCCAGCAGCCGCCAGAGGGGGCTGGGTATGAACACTGAAGCTTTCTTT,CASSRQRGLGMNTEAFF
-,TRBD2,TRBJ2-7,TRBV20-1,15,TGCAGTGCAGGATCACTGGGACTAGATTTTTACGAGCAGTACTTC,CSAGSLGLDFYEQYF
few,-,TRBJ2-7,TRBV12-3/TRBV12-4,16,TGTGCCAGCAGTTTGTCCCCAGGGAGCGGCTCCTACGAGCAGTACTTC,CASSLSPGSGSYEQYF
few,-,TRBJ1-1,TRBV10-3,16,TGTGCCATCAGCAAACCTACAGGGCTTTTGAACACTGAAGCTTTCTTT,CAISKPTGLLNTEAFF
-,-,TRBJ2-7,TRBV18,14,TGTGCCAGCTCACCGGGAAGGGCTCGTGGAGAGCAGTACTTC,CASSPGRARGEQYF
few,-,TRBJ2-1,TRBV5-4,14,TGTGCCAGCAGCTCCTCGGGTGGTTCGGATGAGCAGTTCTTC,CASSSSGGSDEQFF
-,-,TRBJ1-4,TRBV6-2/TRBV6-3,15,TGTGCCAGCAGACAAGATTCGGGAAGAGGTGAAAAACTGTTTTTT,CASRQDSGRGEKLFF
-,TRBD1,TRBJ2-5,TRBV29-1,17,TGCAGCGTTGGGTGGAGGACAGGAGACGTAAACCAAGAGACCCAGTACTTC,CSVGWRTGDVNQETQYF
few,TRBD2,TRBJ2-1,TRBV14,16,TGTGCCAGCAGCCAACTGGGGAGGGAATCCTACAATGAGCAGTTCTTC,CASSQLGRESYNEQFF